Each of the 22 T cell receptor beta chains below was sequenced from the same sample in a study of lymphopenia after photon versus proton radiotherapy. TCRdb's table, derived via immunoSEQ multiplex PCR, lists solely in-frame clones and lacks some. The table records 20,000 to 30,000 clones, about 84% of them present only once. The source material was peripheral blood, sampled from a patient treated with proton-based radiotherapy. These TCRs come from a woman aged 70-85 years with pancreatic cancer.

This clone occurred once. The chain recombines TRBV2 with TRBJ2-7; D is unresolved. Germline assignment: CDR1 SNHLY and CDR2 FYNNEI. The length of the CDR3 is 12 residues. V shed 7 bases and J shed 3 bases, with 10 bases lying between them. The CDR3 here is CASKEQIYEQYF. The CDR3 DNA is TGTGCCAGCAAAGAACAGATCTACGAGCAGTACTTC.

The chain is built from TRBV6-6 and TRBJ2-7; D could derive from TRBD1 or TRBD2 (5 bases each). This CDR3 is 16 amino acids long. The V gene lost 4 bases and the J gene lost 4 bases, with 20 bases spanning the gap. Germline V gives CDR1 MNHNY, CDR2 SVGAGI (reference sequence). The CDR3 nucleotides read TGTGCCAGCAGTTGGTTACAGTGGGGGAATGCATACGAGCAGTACTTC. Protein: CASSWLQWGNAYEQYF.

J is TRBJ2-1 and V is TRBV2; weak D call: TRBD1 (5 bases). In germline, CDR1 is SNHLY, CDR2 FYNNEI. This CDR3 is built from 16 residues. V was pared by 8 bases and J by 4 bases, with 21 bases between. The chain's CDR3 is CASVRIRVLDYNEQFF. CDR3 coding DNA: TGTGCCAGCGTACGGATCAGGGTCCTTGATTACAATGAGCAGTTCTTC.

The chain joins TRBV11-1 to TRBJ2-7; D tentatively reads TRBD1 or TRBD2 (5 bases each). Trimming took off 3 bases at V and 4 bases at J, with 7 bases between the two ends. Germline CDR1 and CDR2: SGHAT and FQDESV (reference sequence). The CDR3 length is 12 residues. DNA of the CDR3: TGTGCCAGCAGCTTGGGGGATTACGAGCAGTACTTC. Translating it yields CASSLGDYEQYF.

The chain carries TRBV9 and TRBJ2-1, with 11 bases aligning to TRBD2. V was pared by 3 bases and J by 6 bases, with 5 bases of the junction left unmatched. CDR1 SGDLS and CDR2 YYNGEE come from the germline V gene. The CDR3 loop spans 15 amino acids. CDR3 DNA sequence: TGTGCCAGCAGCGGTAGCGGGAGGGCTACCAATGAGCAGTTCTTC. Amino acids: CASSGSGRATNEQFF.

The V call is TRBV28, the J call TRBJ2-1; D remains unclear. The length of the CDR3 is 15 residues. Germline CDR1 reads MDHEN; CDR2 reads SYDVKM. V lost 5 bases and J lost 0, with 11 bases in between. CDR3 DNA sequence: TGTGCCAGCAGTGTCTGGCGGAGCTCCTACAATGAGCAGTTCTTC. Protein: CASSVWRSSYNEQFF.

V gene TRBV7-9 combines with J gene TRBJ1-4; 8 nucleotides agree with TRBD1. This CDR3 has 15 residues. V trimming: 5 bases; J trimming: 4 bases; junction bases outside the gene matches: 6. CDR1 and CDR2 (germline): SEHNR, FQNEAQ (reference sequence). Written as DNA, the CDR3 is TGTGCCAGCAGCCCACCGACAGGGGATAATGAAAAACTGTTTTTT. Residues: CASSPPTGDNEKLFF.

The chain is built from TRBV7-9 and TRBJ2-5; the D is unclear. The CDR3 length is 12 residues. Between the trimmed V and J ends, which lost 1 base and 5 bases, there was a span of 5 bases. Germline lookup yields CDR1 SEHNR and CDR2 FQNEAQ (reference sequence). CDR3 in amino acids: CASSLVWETQYF. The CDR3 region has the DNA TGTGCCAGCAGCTTAGTGTGGGAGACCCAGTACTTC.

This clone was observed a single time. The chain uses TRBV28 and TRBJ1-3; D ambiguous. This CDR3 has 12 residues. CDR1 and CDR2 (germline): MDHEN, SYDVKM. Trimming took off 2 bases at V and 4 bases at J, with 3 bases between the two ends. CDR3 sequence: CASSLGGNTIYF. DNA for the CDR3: TGTGCCAGCAGTTTAGGAGGAAACACCATATATTTT.

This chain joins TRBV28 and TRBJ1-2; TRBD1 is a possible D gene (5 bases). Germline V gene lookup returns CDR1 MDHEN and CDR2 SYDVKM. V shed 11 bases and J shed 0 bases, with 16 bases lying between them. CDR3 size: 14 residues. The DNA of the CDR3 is TGTGCCTCACGTTTGGGGCAGACTAACTATGGCTACACCTTC. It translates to CASRLGQTNYGYTF.

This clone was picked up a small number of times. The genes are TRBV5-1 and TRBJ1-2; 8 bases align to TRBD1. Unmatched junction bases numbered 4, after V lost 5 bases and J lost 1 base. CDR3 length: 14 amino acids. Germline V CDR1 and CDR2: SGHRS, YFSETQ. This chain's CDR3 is CASSSTGGNYGYTF. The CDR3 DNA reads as TGCGCCAGCAGTAGCACAGGGGGTAACTATGGCTACACCTTC.

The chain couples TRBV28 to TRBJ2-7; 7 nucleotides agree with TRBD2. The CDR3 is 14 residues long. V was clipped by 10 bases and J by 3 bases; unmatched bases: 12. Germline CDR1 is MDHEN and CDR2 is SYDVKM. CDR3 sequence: CATIFPGGGYEQYF. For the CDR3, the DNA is TGTGCCACTATCTTCCCGGGAGGCGGCTACGAGCAGTACTTC. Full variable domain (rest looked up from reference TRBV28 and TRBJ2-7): DVKVTQSSRYLVKRTGEKVFLECVQDMDHENMFWYRQDPGLGLRLIYFSYDVKMKEKGDIPEGYSVSREKKERFSLILESASTNQTSMYLCATIFPGGGYEQYFGPGTRLTVT.

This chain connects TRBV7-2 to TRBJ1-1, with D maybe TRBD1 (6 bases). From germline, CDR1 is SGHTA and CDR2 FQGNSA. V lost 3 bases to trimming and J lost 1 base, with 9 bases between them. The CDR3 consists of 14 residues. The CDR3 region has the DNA TGTGCCAGCAGCTTCCGGACAGAGAACACTGAAGCTTTCTTT. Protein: CASSFRTENTEAFF.

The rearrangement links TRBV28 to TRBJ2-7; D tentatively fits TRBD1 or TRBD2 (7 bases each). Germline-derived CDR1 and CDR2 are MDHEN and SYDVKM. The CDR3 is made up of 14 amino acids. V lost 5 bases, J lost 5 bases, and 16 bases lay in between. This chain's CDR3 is CASSKSGGVNEQYF. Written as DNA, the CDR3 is TGTGCCAGCAGTAAGTCAGGGGGGGTGAACGAGCAGTACTTC.

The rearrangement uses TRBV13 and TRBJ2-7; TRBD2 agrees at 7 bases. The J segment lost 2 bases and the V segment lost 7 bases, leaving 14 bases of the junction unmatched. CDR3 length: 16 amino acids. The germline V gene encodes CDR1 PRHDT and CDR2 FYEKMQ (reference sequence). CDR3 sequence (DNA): TGTGCCAGCACCACAAGAATGGGGCGGGGGACCTACGAGCAGTACTTC. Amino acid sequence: CASTTRMGRGTYEQYF.

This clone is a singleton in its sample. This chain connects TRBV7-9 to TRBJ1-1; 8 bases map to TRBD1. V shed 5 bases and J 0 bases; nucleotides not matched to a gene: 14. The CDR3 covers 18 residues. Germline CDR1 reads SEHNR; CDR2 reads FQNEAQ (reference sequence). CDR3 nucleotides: TGTGCCAGCAGCAACGGCCCCGACAGGGGATTTCTGAACACTGAAGCTTTCTTT. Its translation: CASSNGPDRGFLNTEAFF.

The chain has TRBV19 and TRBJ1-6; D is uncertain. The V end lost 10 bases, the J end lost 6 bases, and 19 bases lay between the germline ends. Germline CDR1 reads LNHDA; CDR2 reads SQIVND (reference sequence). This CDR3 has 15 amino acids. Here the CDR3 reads CATRAVRTVNSPLHF. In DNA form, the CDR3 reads TGTGCCACGCGGGCCGTCAGGACCGTTAATTCACCCCTCCACTTT.

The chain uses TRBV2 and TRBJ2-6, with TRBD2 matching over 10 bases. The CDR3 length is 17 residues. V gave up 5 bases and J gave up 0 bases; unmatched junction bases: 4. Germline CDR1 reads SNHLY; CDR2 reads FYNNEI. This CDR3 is CASSLTSGPSGANVLTF. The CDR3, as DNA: TGTGCCAGCAGTTTGACTAGCGGGCCCTCTGGGGCCAACGTCCTGACTTTC.

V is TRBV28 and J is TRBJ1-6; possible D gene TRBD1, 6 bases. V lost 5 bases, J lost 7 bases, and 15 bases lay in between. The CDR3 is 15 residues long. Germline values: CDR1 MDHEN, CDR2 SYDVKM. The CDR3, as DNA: TGTGCCAGCAGTCCCTCCCGGGGGCCAAATTCACCCCTCCACTTT. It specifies CASSPSRGPNSPLHF. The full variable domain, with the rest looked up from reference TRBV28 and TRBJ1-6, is DVKVTQSSRYLVKRTGEKVFLECVQDMDHENMFWYRQDPGLGLRLIYFSYDVKMKEKGDIPEGYSVSREKKERFSLILESASTNQTSMYLCASSPSRGPNSPLHFGNGTRLTVT.

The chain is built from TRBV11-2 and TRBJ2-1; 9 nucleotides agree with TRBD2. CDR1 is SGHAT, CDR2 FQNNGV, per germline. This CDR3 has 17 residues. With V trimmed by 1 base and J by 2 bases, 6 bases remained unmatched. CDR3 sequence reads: CASSLVGAGGPYNEQFF. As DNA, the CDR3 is TGTGCCAGCAGCTTAGTTGGAGCGGGAGGCCCCTACAATGAGCAGTTCTTC.

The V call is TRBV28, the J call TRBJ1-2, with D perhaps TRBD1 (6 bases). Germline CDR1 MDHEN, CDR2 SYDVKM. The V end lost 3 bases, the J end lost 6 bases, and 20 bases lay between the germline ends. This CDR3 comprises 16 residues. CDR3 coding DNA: TGTGCCAGCAGTTTGTTTAGTTCAGGGGTATTAAATGGCTACACCTTC. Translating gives CASSLFSSGVLNGYTF.

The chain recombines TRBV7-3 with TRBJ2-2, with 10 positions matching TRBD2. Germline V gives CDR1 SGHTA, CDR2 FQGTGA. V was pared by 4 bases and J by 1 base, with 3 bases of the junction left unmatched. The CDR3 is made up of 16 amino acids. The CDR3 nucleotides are TGTGCCAGCAGCTACCTAGCGGGGGAGAACACCGGGGAGCTGTTTTTT. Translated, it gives CASSYLAGENTGELFF.